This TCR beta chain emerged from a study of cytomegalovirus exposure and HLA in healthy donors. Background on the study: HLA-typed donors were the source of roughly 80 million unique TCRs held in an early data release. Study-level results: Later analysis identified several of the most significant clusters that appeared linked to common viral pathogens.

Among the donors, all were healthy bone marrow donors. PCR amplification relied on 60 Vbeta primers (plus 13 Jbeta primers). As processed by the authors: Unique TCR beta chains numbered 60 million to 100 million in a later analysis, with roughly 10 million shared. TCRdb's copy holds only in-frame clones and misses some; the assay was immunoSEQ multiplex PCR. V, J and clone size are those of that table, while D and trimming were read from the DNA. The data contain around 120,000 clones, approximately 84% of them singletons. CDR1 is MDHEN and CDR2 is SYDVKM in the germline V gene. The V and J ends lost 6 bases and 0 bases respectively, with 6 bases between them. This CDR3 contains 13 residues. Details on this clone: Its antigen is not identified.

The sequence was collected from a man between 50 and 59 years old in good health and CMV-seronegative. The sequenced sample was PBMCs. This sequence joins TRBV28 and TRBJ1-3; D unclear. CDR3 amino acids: CASRQSSGNTIYF. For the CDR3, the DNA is TGTGCCAGCAGACAAAGCTCTGGAAACACCATATATTTT. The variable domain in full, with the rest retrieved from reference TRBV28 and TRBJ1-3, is DVKVTQSSRYLVKRTGEKVFLECVQDMDHENMFWYRQDPGLGLRLIYFSYDVKMKEKGDIPEGYSVSREKKERFSLILESASTNQTSMYLCASRQSSGNTIYFGEGSWLTVV.